The 30 T cell receptor beta chains presented below share a single source sample, sequenced in a study of blood T cell repertoires in COVID-19. Method: immunoSEQ multiplex PCR; TCRdb's copy keeps in-frame clones and lacks some. This sample has roughly 170,000 clones, with more than 70% found just once. The sequenced material came from PBMCs or T cells enriched from blood (not recorded which). These receptors all come from a man in his 60s who had recovered from COVID-19.

The chain links TRBV28 to TRBJ1-2; D gene uncertain. Germline V gene lookup returns CDR1 MDHEN and CDR2 SYDVKM. Between the trimmed V and J ends, which lost 5 bases and 8 bases, there was a span of 21 bases. The CDR3 has 15 amino acids. CDR3 protein: CASSGIINPIQGYTF. CDR3 nucleotide sequence: TGTGCCAGCAGTGGTATAATAAATCCCATTCAGGGCTACACCTTC.

V gene TRBV19 combines with J gene TRBJ1-2, with 8 positions matching TRBD1. Germline CDR1 reads LNHDA; CDR2 reads SQIVND (reference sequence). V dropped 6 bases and J dropped 7; count of bases not matched to a gene: 4. The CDR3 loop spans 12 amino acids. The CDR3 DNA sequence: TGTGCCAGTAGGCAGGGGGCCTTTGGCTACACCTTC. Amino acids: CASRQGAFGYTF.

The genes are TRBV6-5 and TRBJ2-1, with 8 nucleotides matching TRBD2. V lost 0 bases to trimming and J lost 8 bases; unmatched junction nucleotides: 6. CDR1 is MNHEY and CDR2 is SVGAGI in the germline V gene. CDR3 length: 15 residues. CDR3 sequence reads: CASSYSPGGRDEQFF. DNA of the CDR3: TGTGCCAGCAGTTACTCACCGGGGGGGCGGGATGAGCAGTTCTTC.

This chain connects TRBV28 to TRBJ1-2; D unclear. V dropped 8 bases and J dropped 14 bases, with 27 bases sitting between them. This CDR3 contains 14 residues. Germline loops: CDR1 MDHEN, CDR2 SYDVKM. The CDR3 loop reads CASRLEAAGQPVTF. The DNA of the CDR3 is TGTGCCAGCCGCCTGGAGGCGGCAGGCCAGCCGGTTACCTTC.

The chain uses TRBV2 and TRBJ1-2, with 10 bases matching TRBD1. This CDR3 is 14 amino acids long. Germline-derived CDR1 and CDR2 are SNHLY and FYNNEI. With V trimmed by 4 bases and J by 7 bases, 6 bases remained unmatched. The CDR3 spells CASSVGQGKRGYTF. CDR3 DNA: TGTGCCAGCAGTGTGGGACAGGGGAAACGTGGCTACACCTTC. The full variable domain, in which reference TRBV2 and TRBJ1-2 provide the parts outside the CDR3, is EPEVTQTPSHQVTQMGQEVILRCVPISNHLYFYWYRQILGQKVEFLVSFYNNEISEKSEIFDDQFSVERPDGSNFTLKIRSTKLEDSAMYFCASSVGQGKRGYTFGSGTRLTVV.

The gene calls are TRBV12-3 or TRBV12-4 and TRBJ1-5; D uncertain. This CDR3 contains 13 residues. The V end lost 6 bases, the J end lost 1 base, and 7 bases lay between the germline ends. The CDR3 loop reads CASRSLSNQPQHF. CDR3 bases: TGTGCCAGCAGAAGTCTAAGCAATCAGCCCCAGCATTTT.

The gene calls are TRBV7-3 and TRBJ2-3, with D unresolved. Germline loops: CDR1 SGHTA, CDR2 FQGTGA. This CDR3 contains 14 residues. Trimming shortened V by 5 bases and J by 0 bases, and 9 bases separated the two germline ends. The CDR3 region has the DNA TGTGCCAGCAGCCCCCATACTAGCACAGATACGCAGTATTTT. It specifies CASSPHTSTDTQYF.

On this clone: Other DNA sequences in the same sample also yield this CDR3. The chain joins TRBV5-1 to TRBJ2-2; tentatively, D is TRBD2 (6 bases). The CDR3 loop spans 15 amino acids. Germline V gives CDR1 SGHRS, CDR2 YFSETQ. The V and J ends lost 2 bases and 0 bases respectively, with 8 bases between them. In DNA, the CDR3 is TGCGCCAGCAGCTTAGGCGGGGCGAACACCGGGGAGCTGTTTTTT. As protein: CASSLGGANTGELFF.

This rearrangement joins TRBV10-1 to TRBJ1-2; 7 bases are shared with TRBD1. Germline V gene data show CDR1 as WNHNN and CDR2 as SYGVQD (reference sequence). The CDR3 consists of 14 residues. J gave up 0 bases and V 5 bases, and 3 bases lay outside the gene matches. DNA of the CDR3: TGCGCCAGCAGTCTCGGACAGGCTAACTATGGCTACACCTTC. It translates to CASSLGQANYGYTF.

V gene TRBV7-9 combines with J gene TRBJ2-4; TRBD1 might be the D (6 bases). V gave up 1 base and J gave up 2 bases, with 15 bases separating them. Germline CDR1 reads SEHNR; CDR2 reads FQNEAQ (reference sequence). CDR3 length: 17 amino acids. CDR3: CASSLGSGAIPKNIQYF. DNA for the CDR3: TGTGCCAGCAGCTTAGGTTCAGGGGCTATACCCAAAAACATTCAGTACTTC.

The V call is TRBV5-1, the J call TRBJ2-7; possibly TRBD1 for D (6 bases). V was cut by 0 bases and J by 3 bases, with 13 bases left in between. Per the germline V gene, CDR1 is SGHRS and CDR2 is YFSETQ. The CDR3 covers 15 residues. The CDR3 bases are TGCGCCAGCAGCTTGGCTGGGGGCGCGATCTACGAGCAGTACTTC. It translates to CASSLAGGAIYEQYF.

This sequence joins TRBV29-1 and TRBJ2-7, with D tentatively TRBD1 (6 bases). Trimming cost V 0 bases and J 3 bases, with 9 bases left between them. The V gene's germline CDR1 is SQVTM and CDR2 ANQGSEA. This CDR3 is 13 amino acids long. The DNA for the CDR3 is TGCAGCGTTGAAGATGAGGGGGTCTACGAGCAGTACTTC. Translation: CSVEDEGVYEQYF.

The chain uses TRBV4-1 and TRBJ2-1; 9 bases map to TRBD1. CDR3 size: 17 residues. CDR1 and CDR2 (germline): MGHRA, YSYEKL. J lost 3 bases, V lost 4 bases, and 10 bases had no gene match. The CDR3 loop reads CASSPGGTGNLYNEQFF. The CDR3 DNA sequence: TGCGCCAGCAGCCCTGGCGGGACAGGGAATCTCTACAATGAGCAGTTCTTC.

This chain uses TRBV5-1 with TRBJ2-3, with 8 bases matching TRBD1. J lost 4 bases, V lost 0 bases, and 4 bases had no gene match. The CDR3 is made up of 15 amino acids. Germline assignment: CDR1 SGHRS and CDR2 YFSETQ. The CDR3 DNA follows: TGCGCCAGCAGCTTGGTCAGGGGGCGTGCAGATACGCAGTATTTT. Translating it yields CASSLVRGRADTQYF.

CDR3 sequence reads: CASSLVRRGGWNEQFF. DNA of the CDR3: TGTGCCAGCAGCTTAGTTCGGCGGGGGGGCTGGAATGAGCAGTTCTTC. The rearrangement links TRBV7-2 to TRBJ2-1; 9 positions agree with TRBD2. The CDR3 runs to 16 residues. Germline V gene sequence: CDR1 SGHTA, CDR2 FQGNSA. J lost 7 bases, V lost 1 base, and 8 bases had no gene match.

The chain is built from TRBV7-8 and TRBJ2-7, with D possibly being TRBD1 (5 bases). The CDR3 length is 12 residues. Trimming left V 0 bases short and J 5 bases short, with 5 bases between. CDR1 and CDR2 from the germline V gene are SGHVS and FQNEAQ. This CDR3 reads CASSLAGHEQYF. CDR3 nucleotides: TGTGCCAGCAGCTTAGCGGGGCACGAGCAGTACTTC.

This chain connects TRBV19 to TRBJ2-4, with a weak D call TRBD1 (5 bases). The CDR3 runs to 14 residues. V lost 8 bases, J lost 0 bases, and 11 bases lay in between. Germline V gives CDR1 LNHDA, CDR2 SQIVND (reference sequence). CDR3 sequence reads: CASVDRLAKNIQYF. CDR3 bases: TGTGCCAGTGTTGACAGATTAGCCAAAAACATTCAGTACTTC.

V usage is TRBV7-2 and J usage is TRBJ2-7; D may be TRBD1 (5 bases). The germline V and J ends were trimmed by 5 bases and 0 bases, with 14 bases remaining between them. CDR3 length equals 15 residues. Germline V gives CDR1 SGHTA, CDR2 FQGNSA. The DNA for the CDR3 is TGTGCCAGCAGCGATCGCGGACAAAGCTCCTACGAGCAGTACTTC. Encoded protein: CASSDRGQSSYEQYF.

V usage is TRBV28 and J usage is TRBJ1-2; possibly TRBD1 for D (5 bases). The CDR3 covers 16 residues. From germline, CDR1 is MDHEN and CDR2 SYDVKM. The V gene lost 1 base and the J gene lost 0 bases, with 12 bases spanning the gap. The CDR3 sequence: CASSLSNDRANYGYTF. The CDR3 region has the DNA TGTGCCAGCAGTTTATCAAACGACAGAGCTAACTATGGCTACACCTTC.

This clone was seen only a few times. CDR3 coding DNA: TGTGCCAGCAGCCCGGGGGGTTTGGGCACCTACGAGCAGTACTTC. Amino acids: CASSPGGLGTYEQYF. The V and J genes are TRBV7-2 and TRBJ2-7; TRBD2 aligns across 7 bases. This CDR3 contains 15 residues. V lost 5 bases to trimming and J lost 2 bases; unmatched junction nucleotides: 9. Germline values: CDR1 SGHTA, CDR2 FQGNSA.

The chain recombines TRBV30 with TRBJ1-6; TRBD1 matches 11 bases. This CDR3 region has 16 residues. V shed 2 bases and J 3 bases; nucleotides not matched to a gene: 3. In germline, CDR1 is GTSNPN, CDR2 SVGIG (reference sequence). Here the CDR3 reads CAWSWTGGIYNSPLHF. The CDR3 nucleotides are TGTGCCTGGAGTTGGACAGGGGGCATCTATAATTCACCCCTCCACTTT. The full variable domain, its missing parts supplied by reference TRBV30 and TRBJ1-6, is SQTIHQWPATLVQPVGSPLSLECTVEGTSNPNLYWYRQAAGRGLQLLFYSVGIGQISSEVPQNLSASRPQDRQFILSSKKLLLSDSGFYLCAWSWTGGIYNSPLHFGNGTRLTVT.

The chain joins TRBV24-1 to TRBJ2-1, with 11 bases matching TRBD2. This CDR3 comprises 16 residues. Germline loops: CDR1 KGHDR, CDR2 SFDVKD. Trimming at V came to 3 bases and at J to 5 bases, leaving 5 bases not matched to a gene. For the CDR3, the DNA is TGTGCCACCAGTGATCCTAGCGGGAGGTCCCACAATGAGCAGTTCTTC. Amino acids: CATSDPSGRSHNEQFF.

This rearrangement joins TRBV14 to TRBJ1-6, with a tentative D call TRBD1 (5 bases). Trimming removed 4 bases at V and 2 bases at J, with 9 bases between. Looked up from germline, CDR1 is SGHDN and CDR2 is FVKESK. The CDR3 runs to 15 residues. CDR3 loop: CASSRQSTYNSPLHF. CDR3 in DNA: TGTGCCAGCAGCCGACAGAGCACCTATAATTCACCCCTCCACTTT.

V and J are TRBV11-2 and TRBJ1-1; D call uncertain. V was pared by 4 bases and J by 10 bases, with 22 bases between. Germline values: CDR1 SGHAT, CDR2 FQNNGV. The CDR3 runs to 15 residues. CDR3: CASSSLSRQQGIAFF. In DNA form, the CDR3 reads TGTGCCAGCAGCTCCCTATCCCGACAACAAGGTATAGCTTTCTTT.

In this sample, this clone turned up a few times. The chain links TRBV6-1 to TRBJ1-1, with TRBD1 matching 9 bases. After removal of 1 base from V and 1 base from J, the junction contained 1 base not matched to a gene. The CDR3 is 15 residues long. Germline values: CDR1 MNHNS, CDR2 SASEGT. CDR3 coding DNA: TGTGCCAGCAGTGAAGTGGACAGGGGGAACACTGAAGCTTTCTTT. This translates into CASSEVDRGNTEAFF.

The chain combines TRBV30 with TRBJ2-1, with 10 bases matching TRBD2. The length of the CDR3 is 15 residues. CDR1 and CDR2 (germline): GTSNPN, SVGIG (reference sequence). V shed 2 bases, J shed 4 bases, and the junction held 5 bases outside the gene matches. This CDR3 reads CAWSKTSGEYNEQFF. DNA of the CDR3: TGTGCCTGGAGTAAAACTAGCGGGGAGTACAATGAGCAGTTCTTC.

The chain recombines TRBV5-1 with TRBJ2-7, with TRBD2 matching 10 bases. This CDR3 spans 15 amino acids. Germline lookup yields CDR1 SGHRS and CDR2 YFSETQ. The ends lost 0 bases at V and 4 bases at J; junction bases unmatched: 4. This CDR3 is CASSLVAGGLYEQYF. The CDR3 nucleotides are TGCGCCAGCAGCTTGGTAGCGGGGGGTCTTTACGAGCAGTACTTC.

The chain combines TRBV7-3 with TRBJ2-3; weak D call: TRBD1 (5 bases). V was clipped by 1 base and J by 10 bases, with 15 bases between them. CDR3 length: 14 residues. CDR1 SGHTA and CDR2 FQGTGA come from the germline V gene. CDR3 coding DNA: TGTGCCAGCAGCTTAAGTGGTGCGGACAAGGCGCAGTATTTT. It codes for CASSLSGADKAQYF.

The chain joins TRBV7-9 to TRBJ2-1; 8 positions agree with TRBD2. Germline loops: CDR1 SEHNR, CDR2 FQNEAQ (reference sequence). The CDR3 length is 14 residues. V lost 5 bases and J lost 5; bases outside the gene matches: 5. CDR3 sequence reads: CASSQGLANNEQFF. The CDR3 bases are TGTGCCAGCAGCCAAGGACTAGCTAACAATGAGCAGTTCTTC.

The chain joins TRBV29-1 to TRBJ1-1; D is ambiguous. The ends were cut back, 8 bases at V and 5 bases at J, with 18 bases in the middle. This CDR3 spans 13 amino acids. Germline V CDR1 and CDR2: SQVTM, ANQGSEA. The CDR3 spells CSSGEAGRTEAFF. The CDR3 DNA is TGCAGCTCCGGTGAGGCCGGTAGGACTGAAGCTTTCTTT. The full variable domain, completed using reference TRBV29-1 and TRBJ1-1, is SAVISQKPSRDICQRGTSLTIQCQVDSQVTMMFWYRQQPGQSLTLIATANQGSEATYESGFVIDKFPISRPNLTFSTLTVSNMSPEDSSIYLCSSGEAGRTEAFFGQGTRLTVV.